This T cell receptor (beta chain) was recovered during a study of blood T cell repertoires in COVID-19. Study-wide background: PBMCs, B-cell-depleted T cells, or T cells were the source of the cDNA or gDNA that made up the material.

The CDR3 contains 16 residues. V gave up 4 bases and J gave up 7 bases, with 18 bases separating them. CDR1 and CDR2 from the germline V gene are SGHNT and YYREEE (reference sequence). The method was immunoSEQ multiplex PCR; TCRdb's version includes in-frame clones alone and lacks a portion of them. The data contain 80,000 to 95,000 clones, roughly nine tenths of them singletons. Sequenced sample: peripheral blood. The clonotype comes from a human donor with active COVID-19. The donor label of this sample is uncertain. The rearrangement joins TRBV5-4 to TRBJ1-6, with D unresolved. The CDR3, as DNA: TGTGCCAGCAGCCCAACCCCCGCGGAGACGAATTCACCCCTCCACTTT. Its translation: CASSPTPAETNSPLHF.